Listed below are T cell receptor beta chains from one sample, sequenced in a study of shared clonotypes between healthy human individuals. The repertoire was sequenced with immunoSEQ multiplex PCR; TCRdb's copy has only in-frame clones and lacks some. The data hold about 2 million clones, with 85% to 95% observed a single time. The specimen sequenced was naive CD4+ T cells sorted from blood. The receptors come from a man in his late teens or twenties in good health. The CDR3 runs from the conserved cysteine through the conserved F or W. The D gene is left open where the match is weak. Clone size is given for some rows only: seen once, a few or many times, or a class if the clone is expanded.

once TRBJ1-2 - TRBV5-4 15 CASSSQKQGNYGYTF TGTGCCAGCAGCTCGCAAAAACAGGGTAACTATGGCTACACCTTC
- TRBJ2-2 - TRBV11-3 15 CASSLGDTHTGELFF TGTGCCAGCAGCTTGGGGGACACCCACACCGGGGAGCTGTTTTTT
- TRBJ2-5 - TRBV5-5 13 CASSKWSGETQYF TGTGCCAGCAGTAAGTGGTCGGGAGAGACCCAGTACTTC
- TRBJ2-1 TRBD2 TRBV2 15 CASSGSGGSYNEQFF TGTGCCAGCAGTGGTAGCGGGGGCTCCTACAATGAGCAGTTCTTC
- TRBJ2-1 - TRBV10-3 13 CAITEGGGYEQFF TGTGCCATCACCGAGGGAGGGGGCTATGAGCAGTTCTTC
- TRBJ2-5 TRBD2 TRBV6-1 13 CATTVAGGETQYF TGTGCCACGACCGTAGCGGGGGGAGAGACCCAGTACTTC
- TRBJ2-7 TRBD2 TRBV14 18 CASSQDTLLADLSYEQYF TGTGCCAGCAGCCAAGATACCCTACTAGCGGACCTCTCCTACGAGCAGTACTTC
- TRBJ1-4 - TRBV19 17 CASSIGRGPSTNEKLFF TGTGCCAGTAGTATAGGCCGTGGGCCGAGCACTAATGAAAAACTGTTTTTT
- TRBJ2-1 TRBD2 TRBV5-1 15 CACSLALAGYNEQFF TGCGCCTGCAGCTTGGCCCTAGCGGGTTACAATGAGCAGTTCTTC
- TRBJ2-3 - TRBV5-1 14 CASSLGDITDTQYF TGCGCCAGCAGCTTGGGGGACATAACAGATACGCAGTATTTT
- TRBJ1-1 TRBD1 TRBV11-1 14 CASSSHRGRTEAFF TGTGCCAGCAGCTCCCACAGGGGGAGGACTGAAGCTTTCTTT
- TRBJ2-1 TRBD2 TRBV7-2 15 CASSTGTSEYNEQFF TGTGCCAGCAGCACCGGGACTAGCGAATACAATGAGCAGTTCTTC
- TRBJ1-1 - TRBV6-5 14 CASRRRGWDDEAFF TGTGCCAGCAGGAGACGGGGATGGGACGATGAAGCTTTCTTT
- TRBJ1-3 - TRBV10-2 16 CASSEYLSVSGNTIYF TGCGCCAGCAGTGAGTACCTCAGCGTTTCTGGAAACACCATATATTTT
- TRBJ1-5 - TRBV4-1 18 CASSQGPPDNGRNQPQHF TGCGCCAGCAGCCAAGGCCCTCCCGACAATGGAAGGAATCAGCCCCAGCATTTT
once TRBJ2-7 TRBD1 TRBV29-1 14 CSVAATGKMHEQYF TGCAGCGTTGCCGCGACAGGGAAGATGCACGAGCAGTACTTC
- TRBJ2-5 TRBD2 TRBV7-6 16 CASSWDSGGLQETQYF TGTGCCAGCAGCTGGGATAGCGGGGGCCTCCAAGAGACCCAGTACTTC
- TRBJ2-7 TRBD1 TRBV5-6 14 CASSLVYRGREQYF TGTGCCAGCAGCTTGGTTTACAGGGGGAGGGAGCAGTACTTC
- TRBJ1-1 - TRBV6-1 12 CASSAGLGEAFF TGTGCCAGCAGTGCAGGACTTGGGGAAGCTTTCTTT
- TRBJ2-2 TRBD2 TRBV10-1 14 CASRPGGNTGELFF TGCGCCAGCAGGCCGGGGGGGAACACCGGGGAGCTGTTTTTT
- TRBJ2-2 TRBD2 TRBV6-1 15 CASSESGTNTGELFF TGTGCCAGCAGTGAAAGCGGGACGAACACCGGGGAGCTGTTTTTT
- TRBJ2-3 TRBD2 TRBV5-4 17 CASSLGASGSSPYTQYF TGTGCCAGCAGCTTGGGTGCTAGCGGGAGTTCACCATATACGCAGTATTTT
once TRBJ2-7 TRBD1 TRBV5-6 17 CASSSSPGQNIPREQYF TGTGCCAGCAGCTCGTCACCGGGACAGAATATTCCTCGGGAGCAGTACTTC
- TRBJ1-3 - TRBV7-9 15 CASSPKGGAGNTIYF TGTGCCAGCAGTCCGAAGGGGGGTGCCGGAAACACCATATATTTT
- TRBJ2-1 TRBD2 TRBV2 15 CASSVPLAEYTEQFF TGTGCCAGCAGTGTACCGCTAGCGGAGTATACTGAGCAGTTCTTC
once TRBJ2-7 - TRBV7-9 12 CASSDQGGEQYF TGTGCCAGCAGCGACCAGGGGGGCGAGCAGTACTTC
- TRBJ2-5 - TRBV30 14 CAWSVLIWVETQYF TGTGCCTGGAGTGTTTTGATTTGGGTGGAGACCCAGTACTTC
- TRBJ2-7 TRBD2 TRBV28 14 CASSAGGASYEQYF TGTGCCAGCAGCGCCGGGGGGGCTTCCTACGAGCAGTACTTC
- TRBJ2-5 - TRBV18 13 CASSRGEEETQYF TGTGCCAGCTCCCGGGGAGAAGAGGAGACCCAGTACTTC
- TRBJ2-7 TRBD1 TRBV28 16 CASSLSGTGGTYEQYF TGTGCCAGCAGTTTGTCCGGGACAGGGGGAACCTACGAGCAGTACTTC
once TRBJ2-1 TRBD2 TRBV7-2 15 CASSGPGLAGVEQFF TGTGCCAGCAGCGGACCGGGACTAGCGGGAGTGGAGCAGTTCTTC
- TRBJ2-1 - TRBV9 15 CASSVGRISYNEQFF TGTGCCAGCAGCGTAGGCAGAATCTCCTACAATGAGCAGTTCTTC
- TRBJ2-7 - TRBV27 15 CASSHSRGNSYEQYF TGTGCCAGCAGTCACAGCAGGGGAAACTCCTACGAGCAGTACTTC
- TRBJ2-3 TRBD2 TRBV29-1 16 CSVDGTSGISTDTQYF TGCAGCGTTGATGGGACTAGCGGAATTAGCACAGATACGCAGTATTTT
- TRBJ2-7 TRBD1 TRBV11-2 14 CASSPRDRVYEQYF TGTGCCAGCAGCCCCCGGGACAGGGTATACGAGCAGTACTTC
- TRBJ2-1 - TRBV6-1 15 CASSPALRGKNEQFF TGTGCCAGCAGTCCAGCCTTGAGGGGAAAGAATGAGCAGTTCTTC
- TRBJ2-4 - TRBV6-1 12 CASDRSKNIQYF TGTGCCAGCGACAGGTCCAAAAACATTCAGTACTTC
- TRBJ1-2 TRBD1 TRBV30 13 CAWKNRGRFGYTF TGTGCCTGGAAGAACAGGGGGCGCTTTGGCTACACCTTC
- TRBJ2-2 TRBD1 TRBV7-9 16 CASSLGDRVNTGELFF TGTGCCAGCAGCTTAGGGGACAGGGTAAACACCGGGGAGCTGTTTTTT
- TRBJ1-4 - TRBV11-2 14 CASSLVGVGEKLFF TGTGCCAGCAGCTTAGTTGGGGTAGGAGAAAAACTGTTTTTT